The clone carrying this T cell receptor beta chain was found a few times. Its specificity is not known. The data derive from a study of blood T cells in healthy people across ages. Whole-study results and caveats: Roughly linear age-related decline in beta diversity appeared, significant by age roughly 40.

Germline V gene lookup returns CDR1 KGHSH and CDR2 LQKENI. The CDR3 has 15 residues. V was shortened by 4 bases and J by 2 bases, with 14 bases between the two germline ends. PCR was performed a second time for about 7 to 11 cycles using a sample-barcoded 5' primer and a J-beta primer mix. Sequencing yielded, for each sample, at least 3 million paired-end reads carrying CDR3. Each CDR3 protein is one row after TCRdb ran MiXCR on the 5' RACE reads. The repertoire has some 800,000 distinct CDR3 sequences, approximately 25% of them found once; the top ten carry roughly 3.8%. Another study also made use of these data, one on T cells of mothers and their children. That investigation notes: Mothers yielded over 9.5 million CDR3 reads, children some 2.8 million each.

The sequenced sample was blood. The rearrangement uses TRBV18 and TRBJ2-5, with unresolved D. The source is a boy between 10 and 17 years old in good health. Here the CDR3 DNA reads TGTGCCAGCTCACGAAGCTCTGGCAGTCAAGAGACCCAGTACTTC. This sequence encodes CASSRSSGSQETQYF.